A single sample gave rise to the 26 T cell receptor beta chains below, sequenced in a study of CD8 T cells in Susac syndrome. An input of about 0.5 to 1 ug of RNA was subjected to reverse transcription using random hexamers. TCRdb independently ran MiXCR on the immunoSEQ multiplex PCR reads; one entry per CDR3 protein. The repertoire holds 95,000 to 150,000 distinct CDR3 sequences, 96% seen once, with roughly 0.14% in the top ten. Sequences were obtained from CD4+ T cells from PBMCs. Receptors originate from a human donor with Susac syndrome.

J is TRBJ2-5 and V is TRBV28; 9 bases agree with TRBD2. Germline V lookup: CDR1 MDHEN, CDR2 SYDVKM. V lost 5 bases to trimming and J lost 5 bases; unmatched junction nucleotides: 9. This CDR3 is 15 amino acids long. CDR3 loop: CASSPPRGGQETQYF. CDR3 DNA: TGTGCCAGCAGTCCCCCGCGGGGGGGGCAGGAGACCCAGTACTTC.

This rearrangement joins TRBV20-1 to TRBJ2-1, with D hard to call. This CDR3 has 10 amino acids. Trimming took off 3 bases at V and 3 bases at J, with 0 bases between the two ends. Germline CDR1 reads DFQATT; CDR2 reads SNEGSKA (reference sequence). The CDR3 protein is CSASYNEQFF. DNA of the CDR3: TGCAGTGCTAGCTACAATGAGCAGTTCTTC.

The rearrangement joins TRBV11-1 to TRBJ2-5; perhaps TRBD1 as D (5 bases). There are 13 residues in the CDR3. Trimming took 3 bases from V and 3 from J, leaving 8 bases between them. Germline CDR1 and CDR2: SGHAT and FQDESV (reference sequence). The CDR3 DNA sequence: TGTGCCAGCAGCTTCGCAGGGAAAGAGACCCAGTACTTC. Its translation: CASSFAGKETQYF.

The chain combines TRBV29-1 with TRBJ2-5; D unclear. The CDR3 extends over 13 amino acids. Germline loops: CDR1 SQVTM, CDR2 ANQGSEA. V dropped 3 bases and J dropped 7 bases, with 15 bases sitting between them. The CDR3 DNA reads TGCAGCGTTGATACCAGCCTTGGCGCGACCCAGTACTTC. Protein sequence: CSVDTSLGATQYF.

The chain carries TRBV7-2 and TRBJ2-1; the D gene is possibly TRBD1 (6 bases). Germline CDR1 SGHTA, CDR2 FQGNSA. The CDR3 is 14 residues long. V lost 7 bases to trimming and J lost 4 bases, with 14 bases between them. In DNA, the CDR3 is TGTGCCAGCACCTCGGACAGCGCTTACAATGAGCAGTTCTTC. Amino acids: CASTSDSAYNEQFF.

V is TRBV18 and J is TRBJ2-7; 11 positions match TRBD1. With V trimmed by 3 bases and J by 2 bases, 15 bases remained unmatched. Germline CDR1 KGHSH, CDR2 LQKENI. The CDR3 has 19 amino acids. The CDR3 loop is CASSPRQLGQGASTYEQYF. The CDR3, as DNA: TGTGCCAGCTCACCGCGGCAACTTGGACAGGGGGCCTCGACCTACGAGCAGTACTTC.

This clonotype has a single count. This rearrangement joins TRBV5-1 to TRBJ2-7; the D gene is possibly TRBD2 (6 bases). This CDR3 comprises 13 residues. V shed 4 bases and J shed 4 bases, with 12 bases lying between them. Germline V lookup: CDR1 SGHRS, CDR2 YFSETQ. Written as DNA, the CDR3 is TGCGCCAGCAGCCCGGGAGTAGGATACGAGCAGTACTTC. It yields the protein CASSPGVGYEQYF.

A note on this clonotype: The junction does not match germline at one end; this may be a read error. The V and J genes are TRBV20-1 and TRBJ2-7; 13 bases match TRBD2. CDR1 is DFQATT and CDR2 is SNEGSKA in the germline V gene (reference sequence). CDR3 length: 13 residues. The CDR3 nucleotides are TGCAGTGTTAGAACTAGCGGGAGGGACGAGCAGTACTTC. It specifies CSVRTSGRDEQYF.

The CDR3 bases are TGTGCCAGCAGCCAAGCCGTTAGACAGGCCTACGAGCAGTACTTC. It yields the protein CASSQAVRQAYEQYF. V usage is TRBV5-6 and J usage is TRBJ2-7; D might be TRBD1 (6 bases). Trimming took off 4 bases at V and 2 bases at J, with 16 bases between the two ends. Germline V CDR1 and CDR2: SGHDT, YYEEEE. CDR3 size: 15 residues. The full variable domain, rest sourced from reference TRBV5-6 and TRBJ2-7, is DAGVTQSPTHLIKTRGQQVTLRCSPKSGHDTVSWYQQALGQGPQFIFQYYEEEERQRGNFPDRFSGHQFPNYSSELNVNALLLGDSALYLCASSQAVRQAYEQYFGPGTRLTVT.

CDR3: CASSQQGAQGYTF. CDR3 bases: TGTGCCAGCAGTCAACAGGGGGCTCAAGGCTACACCTTC. The chain has TRBV6-6 and TRBJ1-2; TRBD1 aligns across 9 bases. The V and J ends lost 5 bases and 8 bases, in that order; junction bases with no gene match: 6. The germline CDR1 and CDR2 sequences are MNHNY and SVGAGI (reference sequence). CDR3 length equals 13 residues.

This chain joins TRBV20-1 and TRBJ2-3; 7 nucleotides agree with TRBD2. Per germline, CDR1 DFQATT and CDR2 SNEGSKA (reference sequence). The CDR3 covers 15 residues. V was clipped by 1 base and J by 4 bases; unmatched bases: 8. The CDR3 is CSARAASGGADTQYF. For the CDR3, the DNA is TGCAGTGCTAGAGCGGCTAGCGGAGGGGCAGATACGCAGTATTTT.

The chain is built from TRBV11-3 and TRBJ2-2, with TRBD1 matching 7 bases. Germline V CDR1 and CDR2: SGHNT, YENEEA. This CDR3 region has 15 residues. J was trimmed by 4 bases and V by 5 bases; bases with no gene match: 7. CDR3 residues: CASSPGQDTTGELFF. In DNA form, the CDR3 reads TGTGCCAGCAGCCCAGGACAGGACACCACCGGGGAGCTGTTTTTT.

This chain joins TRBV25-1 and TRBJ2-3; tentatively, D is TRBD1 (6 bases). The CDR3 has 18 amino acids. Germline V gene data show CDR1 as MGHDK and CDR2 as SYGVNS. V was clipped by 6 bases and J by 0 bases, with 22 bases between them. Here the CDR3 DNA reads TGTGCCAGCAGCCCAAGTTTAGGCCGGACAGTCAGCACAGATACGCAGTATTTT. Translating it yields CASSPSLGRTVSTDTQYF.

The chain links TRBV12-3 or TRBV12-4 to TRBJ2-6; no reliable D call. The CDR3 sequence is 12 residues long. Trimming took off 4 bases at V and 4 bases at J, with 2 bases between the two ends. The CDR3 spells CASSYGANVLTF. The CDR3 DNA reads TGTGCCAGCAGTTACGGGGCCAACGTCCTGACTTTC.

DNA for the CDR3: TGTGCCAGCTCACCCGAAAAACTCTCTGGAAACACCATATATTTT. Its translation is CASSPEKLSGNTIYF. The rearrangement links TRBV18 to TRBJ1-3; D gene uncertain. Trimming stripped 3 bases from V and 0 bases from J, with 9 bases between. The V gene's germline CDR1 is KGHSH and CDR2 LQKENI. The CDR3 extends over 15 amino acids. Looking up the rest from reference TRBV18 and TRBJ1-3 gives the full variable domain: NAGVMQNPRHLVRRRGQEARLRCSPMKGHSHVYWYRQLPEEGLKFMVYLQKENIIDESGMPKERFSAEFPKEGPSILRIQQVVRGDSAAYFCASSPEKLSGNTIYFGEGSWLTVV.

The rearrangement uses TRBV7-9 and TRBJ2-5; TRBD1 agrees at 8 bases. Per germline, CDR1 SEHNR and CDR2 FQNEAQ (reference sequence). V gave up 5 bases and J gave up 9 bases; unmatched junction bases: 14. The CDR3 covers 15 residues. CDR3 sequence (DNA): TGTGCCAGCAGCAACCCCCAGGGGGCAAGGGTAGCCCAGTACTTC. Its protein product is CASSNPQGARVAQYF.

V gene TRBV20-1 combines with J gene TRBJ1-5; a possible D gene is TRBD1 (5 bases). With 6 bases removed from V and 0 bases from J, the gap between germline ends came to 12 bases. This CDR3 spans 14 amino acids. Germline CDR1 DFQATT, CDR2 SNEGSKA (reference sequence). The CDR3 DNA follows: TGCAGTGCCCCAGGGAGCTATAGCAATCAGCCCCAGCATTTT. As protein: CSAPGSYSNQPQHF.

The chain uses TRBV30 and TRBJ2-5; TRBD2 might be the D (5 bases). The CDR3 is made up of 12 amino acids. Per the germline V gene, CDR1 is GTSNPN and CDR2 is SVGIG (reference sequence). Trimming took 2 bases from V and 5 from J, leaving 9 bases between them. CDR3: CAWSPGGETQYF. CDR3 in DNA: TGTGCCTGGAGTCCAGGCGGGGAGACCCAGTACTTC. The full variable domain, completed using reference TRBV30 and TRBJ2-5, is SQTIHQWPATLVQPVGSPLSLECTVEGTSNPNLYWYRQAAGRGLQLLFYSVGIGQISSEVPQNLSASRPQDRQFILSSKKLLLSDSGFYLCAWSPGGETQYFGPGTRLLVL.

The genes are TRBV7-9 and TRBJ1-1, with D unclear. The V end lost 5 bases, the J end lost 5 bases, and 15 bases lay between the germline ends. The length of the CDR3 is 14 residues. Germline V lookup: CDR1 SEHNR, CDR2 FQNEAQ (reference sequence). As DNA, the CDR3 is TGTGCCAGCAGCCCGGACGGCCAGAGGACTGAAGCTTTCTTT. Translation: CASSPDGQRTEAFF.

The chain joins TRBV19 to TRBJ2-1, with 11 nucleotides matching TRBD2. The CDR3 extends over 15 amino acids. Trimming took 4 bases from V and 8 from J; bases not matched to a gene: 7. Germline assignment: CDR1 LNHDA and CDR2 SQIVND (reference sequence). The CDR3 here is CASSRLAGTDYEQFF. The CDR3 DNA follows: TGTGCCAGTAGTAGACTAGCGGGGACCGACTATGAGCAGTTCTTC.

The genes are TRBV9 and TRBJ2-3; the D gene is possibly TRBD2 (6 bases). The CDR3 is made up of 16 amino acids. Germline CDR1 is SGDLS and CDR2 is YYNGEE. V dropped 0 bases and J dropped 2 bases, with 13 bases sitting between them. CDR3 protein: CASSVAGEEITDTQYF. CDR3 in DNA: TGTGCCAGCAGCGTAGCGGGGGAGGAGATCACAGATACGCAGTATTTT.

The chain carries TRBV15 and TRBJ2-2, with D possibly being TRBD1 (5 bases). The germline V gene has CDR1 LNHNV and CDR2 YYDKDF (reference sequence). The V and J ends lost 0 bases and 3 bases respectively, with 11 bases between them. The CDR3 has 16 amino acids. The CDR3 nucleotides are TGTGCCACCAGCAGAGATCGGAGCAGGGACACCGGGGAGCTGTTTTTT. It is translated as CATSRDRSRDTGELFF.

This clonotype was seen just once. The chain couples TRBV6-5 to TRBJ2-1; TRBD2 matches 10 bases. J was trimmed by 6 bases and V by 6 bases; bases with no gene match: 5. CDR3 length equals 14 residues. The V gene's germline CDR1 is MNHEY and CDR2 SVGAGI. The CDR3 region is CASSRAGGSNEQFF. CDR3 nucleotide sequence: TGTGCCAGCAGCCGAGCGGGAGGGAGCAATGAGCAGTTCTTC.

The chain links TRBV7-2 to TRBJ1-1; D unresolved. CDR3 length equals 13 residues. Germline V gene data show CDR1 as SGHTA and CDR2 as FQGNSA. V lost 2 bases and J 1 base, leaving 5 bases between the germline ends. CDR3: CASSLTWNTEAFF. Here the CDR3 DNA reads TGTGCCAGCAGCTTAACTTGGAACACTGAAGCTTTCTTT.

The chain combines TRBV29-1 with TRBJ2-5, with D perhaps matching TRBD1 or TRBD2 (6 bases each). The germline V and J ends were trimmed by 3 bases and 5 bases, with 10 bases remaining between them. The CDR3 runs 12 residues. CDR1 and CDR2 from the germline V gene are SQVTM and ANQGSEA. CDR3 coding DNA: TGCAGCGTTGACTCGGGGGCCGAGACCCAGTACTTC. It translates to CSVDSGAETQYF. Full variable domain (rest looked up from reference TRBV29-1 and TRBJ2-5): SAVISQKPSRDICQRGTSLTIQCQVDSQVTMMFWYRQQPGQSLTLIATANQGSEATYESGFVIDKFPISRPNLTFSTLTVSNMSPEDSSIYLCSVDSGAETQYFGPGTRLLVL.

The genes are TRBV12-3 or TRBV12-4 and TRBJ2-5; D tentatively reads TRBD1 or TRBD2 (5 bases each). The CDR3 contains 13 residues. The V end lost 6 bases, the J end lost 5 bases, and 13 bases lay between the germline ends. The CDR3 spells CASSTGQGETQYF. In DNA form, the CDR3 reads TGTGCCAGCAGCACGGGGCAAGGGGAGACCCAGTACTTC.